This passage covers 13 T cell receptor beta chains from one sample sequenced in a study of neoadjuvant anti-PD-1 for oral cavity cancer. Specified time point: after neoadjuvant nivolumab, at surgical resection. Data came from immunoSEQ multiplex PCR; TCRdb stores just in-frame clones and leaves some out. The sample has about 13,000 clones, around 66% seen once. The sample in question was PBMCs, obtained after nivolumab (anti-PD-1) treatment. Receptors were obtained from a person between 35 and 79 years old with oral cavity squamous cell carcinoma.

This sequence joins TRBV7-9 and TRBJ1-4; the D gene is possibly TRBD1 (5 bases). The length of the CDR3 is 13 residues. Germline-derived CDR1 and CDR2 are SEHNR and FQNEAQ (reference sequence). V lost 0 bases and J lost 10, with 9 bases in between. The DNA of the CDR3 is TGTGCCAGCAGCTTAGCAGGTCAGGGAAAACTGTTTTTT. Translating it yields CASSLAGQGKLFF.

The rearrangement joins TRBV2 to TRBJ1-1; D gene uncertain. The CDR3 contains 15 residues. The V end was cut by 0 bases, the J end by 0 bases, with 8 bases between. Germline V gives CDR1 SNHLY, CDR2 FYNNEI. CDR3 in DNA: TGTGCCAGCAGTGAAGCGGAACGAATGAACACTGAAGCTTTCTTT. Translating gives CASSEAERMNTEAFF.

The chain couples TRBV13 to TRBJ2-1, with 8 bases lining up with TRBD1. CDR3 size: 16 residues. Unmatched junction bases numbered 4, after V lost 0 bases and J lost 3 bases. Germline-derived CDR1 and CDR2 are PRHDT and FYEKMQ (reference sequence). The CDR3 is CASSLGRTGFYNEQFF. CDR3 nucleotides: TGTGCCAGCAGCTTAGGTCGGACAGGGTTCTACAATGAGCAGTTCTTC.

This clone was recorded once. V usage is TRBV2 and J usage is TRBJ2-3, with no clear D. CDR1 SNHLY and CDR2 FYNNEI come from the germline V gene. The CDR3 spans 12 residues. V lost 2 bases and J lost 7, with 7 bases in between. Here the CDR3 DNA reads TGTGCCAGCAGTGAATCTATGAATACGCAGTATTTT. Its protein is CASSESMNTQYF.

About this clone: At one end the junction does not follow the germline gene, possibly because of a read error. The chain is built from TRBV9 and TRBJ2-1, with D unclear. This CDR3 spans 14 amino acids. Germline V gene sequence: CDR1 SGDLS, CDR2 YYNGEE. CDR3 nucleotides: TGTGCCAGCAGCGTAGCTATACCCGACAATCAGCAGTTCTTC. Protein product: CASSVAIPDNQQFF.

The V and J genes are TRBV9 and TRBJ2-1; 8 positions agree with TRBD2. This CDR3 is built from 16 residues. The germline V gene encodes CDR1 SGDLS and CDR2 YYNGEE. V was clipped by 4 bases and J by 7 bases; unmatched bases: 13. CDR3 DNA sequence: TGTGCCAGCAGCTTCTTCCTTAGCGGGGATGGTAATGAGCAGTTCTTC. Its translation is CASSFFLSGDGNEQFF.

This chain joins TRBV28 and TRBJ2-7, with TRBD1 matching 9 bases. V dropped 6 bases and J dropped 12; count of bases not matched to a gene: 12. Germline CDR1 and CDR2: MDHEN and SYDVKM. The CDR3 runs to 13 residues. The CDR3 here is CASSQNDRGVPYF. As DNA, the CDR3 is TGTGCCAGCAGCCAAAACGACAGGGGGGTTCCGTACTTC.

CDR3 in amino acids: CASSTPDRGSYGYTF. Here the CDR3 DNA reads TGTGCCAGCAGTACCCCGGACAGGGGAAGCTATGGCTACACCTTC. The chain is built from TRBV6-5 and TRBJ1-2, with 9 bases aligning to TRBD1. This CDR3 spans 15 amino acids. Germline V gene sequence: CDR1 MNHEY, CDR2 SVGAGI. The V segment lost 5 bases and the J segment 4 bases; nucleotides outside the gene matches: 8.

This clone came up a few times. The gene calls are TRBV5-4 and TRBJ1-2; TRBD1 matches at 11 bases. After removal of 4 bases from V and 6 bases from J, the junction contained 8 bases not matched to a gene. This CDR3 is built from 15 residues. In germline, CDR1 is SGHNT, CDR2 YYREEE (reference sequence). The CDR3: CASSPDRGRLDGYTF. The CDR3 region has the DNA TGTGCCAGCAGCCCGGACAGGGGGCGATTGGATGGCTACACCTTC.

The genes are TRBV11-3 and TRBJ1-1, with unresolved D. CDR1 and CDR2 (germline): SGHNT, YENEEA. This CDR3 is 13 amino acids long. Trimming cost V 4 bases and J 1 base, with 7 bases left between them. This chain's CDR3 is CASSSGSNTEAFF. The CDR3, as DNA: TGTGCCAGCAGCTCGGGCTCGAACACTGAAGCTTTCTTT.

The J gene is TRBJ1-2, the V gene TRBV18; D call uncertain. Germline CDR1 is KGHSH and CDR2 is LQKENI. The CDR3 is 13 amino acids. With 2 bases removed from V and 0 bases from J, the gap between germline ends came to 4 bases. The CDR3 DNA reads TGTGCCAGCTCACCAGGGGCTAACTATGGCTACACCTTC. The encoded protein is CASSPGANYGYTF.

The chain links TRBV4-1 to TRBJ1-4; D is ambiguous. The CDR3 extends over 13 amino acids. CDR1 is MGHRA and CDR2 is YSYEKL in the germline V gene. V was clipped by 4 bases and J by 6 bases, with 9 bases between them. Here the CDR3 reads CASSLRGYEKLFF. Here the CDR3 DNA reads TGCGCCAGCAGCCTTCGCGGGTATGAAAAACTGTTTTTT.

The rearrangement joins TRBV15 to TRBJ1-4, with TRBD1 matching 7 bases. Germline CDR1 reads LNHNV; CDR2 reads YYDKDF (reference sequence). With 0 bases clipped from V and 7 bases from J, the junction kept 5 bases outside the gene matches. This CDR3 contains 15 residues. This CDR3 is CATSRDLEGAEKLFF. CDR3 DNA: TGTGCCACCAGCAGAGATCTGGAGGGGGCTGAAAAACTGTTTTTT.